This T cell receptor beta chain was captured in a study of CD8 T cells in Susac syndrome. CD8+ and CD4+ blood T cells underwent TCR beta sequencing. This CDR3 is built from 15 residues. The germline V gene encodes CDR1 SGHDN and CDR2 FVKESK. Trimming shortened V by 5 bases and J by 0 bases, and 10 bases separated the two germline ends. Concerning this clonotype: Its antigen remains unidentified.

Reverse transcription of about 0.5 to 1 ug RNA was carried out with random hexamers. immunoSEQ multiplex PCR amplified TCR beta CDR3 across 54 Vbeta, 13 Jbeta. TCRdb re-analysed the immunoSEQ multiplex PCR reads in MiXCR, keeping a single row per CDR3 protein. Among 130,000 to 150,000 distinct CDR3 sequences listed, roughly 95% were seen once. General study findings and limits: The study recognized that the number of individuals in its TCR sequencing and HLA analysis was relatively small.

The sample comprised CD4+ T cells from PBMCs. The V and J genes are TRBV14 and TRBJ1-4; D is unresolved. This receptor was taken from a human donor in good health. CDR3 residues: CASSARRATNEKLFF. In nucleotides, the CDR3 is TGTGCCAGCAGCGCCCGGAGAGCAACTAATGAAAAACTGTTTTTT. Full variable domain (rest looked up from reference TRBV14 and TRBJ1-4): EAGVTQFPSHSVIEKGQTVTLRCDPISGHDNLYWYRRVMGKEIKFLLHFVKESKQDESGMPNNRFLAERTGGTYSTLKVQPAELEDSGVYFCASSARRATNEKLFFGSGTQLSVL.